This is a list of T cell receptor beta chains from one sample in a study of blood T cell repertoires in COVID-19. Profiling relied on immunoSEQ multiplex PCR, and the TCRdb table lists in-frame clones only, not all of them. This table has 350,000 to 550,000 clones, around nine tenths appearing once. The sequencing sample was made of PBMCs or T cells enriched from blood (not recorded which). The receptors derive from a woman between 18 and 29 years old with acute COVID-19. The CDR3 runs from the conserved cysteine through the conserved F or W. Each record gives: V gene, D gene, clone size, J gene, CDR3 protein, CDR3 DNA. A D gene is named only where the DNA matches it firmly. Rows give clone size only sometimes, using once, few, many, or a class for an expanded clone.

v_gene: TRBV29-1; d_gene: TRBD2; abundance: NA; j_gene: TRBJ2-1; CDR3aa: CSAPGLAGSEQFF; CDR3nt: TGCAGCGCACCAGGACTAGCGGGCTCCGAGCAGTTCTTC
v_gene: TRBV5-6; d_gene: TRBD1; abundance: NA; j_gene: TRBJ1-2; CDR3aa: CASSTGTGANYGYTF; CDR3nt: TGTGCCAGCAGCACCGGGACAGGAGCTAACTATGGCTACACCTTC
v_gene: TRBV4-1; d_gene: NA; abundance: NA; j_gene: TRBJ1-2; CDR3aa: CASSQAGYGYTF; CDR3nt: TGCGCCAGCAGCCAAGCAGGGTATGGCTACACCTTC
v_gene: TRBV2; d_gene: NA; abundance: NA; j_gene: TRBJ2-3; CDR3aa: CASRQGFDTQYF; CDR3nt: TGTGCCAGCAGACAGGGTTTTGATACGCAGTATTTT
v_gene: TRBV10-3; d_gene: NA; abundance: NA; j_gene: TRBJ2-3; CDR3aa: CAISEAGGDTQYF; CDR3nt: TGTGCCATCAGTGAGGCCGGGGGAGATACGCAGTATTTT
v_gene: TRBV6-5; d_gene: TRBD1; abundance: once; j_gene: TRBJ2-5; CDR3aa: CASTPRTGDGETQYF; CDR3nt: TGTGCCAGCACCCCCCGGACAGGGGACGGCGAGACCCAGTACTTC
v_gene: TRBV29-1; d_gene: TRBD1; abundance: NA; j_gene: TRBJ2-5; CDR3aa: CSGDPGQGEWTQYF; CDR3nt: TGCAGCGGCGACCCGGGACAGGGAGAATGGACCCAGTACTTC
v_gene: TRBV5-1; d_gene: TRBD2; abundance: NA; j_gene: TRBJ2-1; CDR3aa: CASSTWTSGSSDEQFF; CDR3nt: TGCGCCAGCAGCACCTGGACTAGCGGGAGCTCGGATGAGCAGTTCTTC
v_gene: TRBV7-9; d_gene: TRBD1; abundance: NA; j_gene: TRBJ1-4; CDR3aa: CASSHGQGEEKLFF; CDR3nt: TGTGCCAGCAGTCATGGACAGGGGGAGGAAAAACTGTTTTTT
v_gene: TRBV7-8; d_gene: NA; abundance: NA; j_gene: TRBJ1-1; CDR3aa: CASGSSLETEAFF; CDR3nt: TGTGCCAGCGGGAGTTCGCTGGAGACTGAAGCTTTCTTT
v_gene: TRBV2; d_gene: NA; abundance: many; j_gene: TRBJ1-5; CDR3aa: CASSDTGSNQPQHF; CDR3nt: TGTGCCAGCAGTGATACGGGGAGCAATCAGCCCCAGCATTTT
v_gene: TRBV18; d_gene: TRBD1; abundance: NA; j_gene: TRBJ1-2; CDR3aa: CASSPPEGAWSYGYTF; CDR3nt: TGTGCCAGCTCACCACCAGAGGGGGCATGGAGCTATGGCTACACCTTC
v_gene: TRBV5-8; d_gene: NA; abundance: NA; j_gene: TRBJ1-2; CDR3aa: CASSLGSVRGYTF; CDR3nt: TGTGCCAGCAGCCTGGGGTCAGTTCGTGGCTACACCTTC
v_gene: TRBV19; d_gene: NA; abundance: NA; j_gene: TRBJ1-1; CDR3aa: CASSTRRGIAEAFF; CDR3nt: TGTGCCAGTAGTACCCGACGGGGGATAGCTGAAGCTTTCTTT
v_gene: TRBV7-9; d_gene: NA; abundance: few; j_gene: TRBJ1-2; CDR3aa: CASSLGEIGHYGYTF; CDR3nt: TGTGCCAGCAGCTTGGGAGAGATAGGCCACTATGGCTACACCTTC
v_gene: TRBV29-1; d_gene: TRBD1; abundance: NA; j_gene: TRBJ2-7; CDR3aa: CSVTPTGFEQYF; CDR3nt: TGCAGCGTTACGCCGACAGGGTTTGAGCAGTACTTC
v_gene: TRBV3-1/TRBV3-2; d_gene: TRBD2; abundance: NA; j_gene: TRBJ2-2; CDR3aa: CASSLNPSGRNTGELFF; CDR3nt: TGTGCCAGCAGCTTGAACCCTAGCGGGAGGAACACCGGGGAGCTGTTTTTT
v_gene: TRBV11-2; d_gene: TRBD1; abundance: NA; j_gene: TRBJ1-2; CDR3aa: CASSSLTGGSPGYTF; CDR3nt: TGTGCCAGCAGCTCCTTGACAGGGGGTTCCCCAGGTTACACCTTC
v_gene: TRBV10-3; d_gene: TRBD2; abundance: NA; j_gene: TRBJ2-1; CDR3aa: CAIMGGTSGGNEQFF; CDR3nt: TGTGCCATCATGGGAGGGACTAGCGGAGGCAATGAGCAGTTCTTC
v_gene: TRBV9; d_gene: NA; abundance: many; j_gene: TRBJ2-5; CDR3aa: CASSVQGSVTTQETQYF; CDR3nt: TGTGCCAGCAGCGTACAGGGATCTGTGACGACACAAGAGACCCAGTACTTC
v_gene: TRBV18; d_gene: TRBD2; abundance: NA; j_gene: TRBJ2-3; CDR3aa: CASSPQRGYTDTQYF; CDR3nt: TGTGCCAGCTCACCACAGCGGGGATACACAGATACGCAGTATTTT
v_gene: TRBV4-2; d_gene: TRBD1; abundance: NA; j_gene: TRBJ2-7; CDR3aa: CASSHERDRGYEQYF; CDR3nt: TGTGCCAGCAGCCACGAACGGGACAGGGGCTACGAGCAGTACTTC
v_gene: TRBV7-9; d_gene: NA; abundance: NA; j_gene: TRBJ1-1; CDR3aa: CASSLYGREDTEAFF; CDR3nt: TGTGCCAGCAGCTTATATGGGAGGGAGGACACTGAAGCTTTCTTT
v_gene: TRBV6-5; d_gene: TRBD1; abundance: NA; j_gene: TRBJ1-1; CDR3aa: CASTETGMVPEAFF; CDR3nt: TGTGCCAGCACCGAGACAGGGATGGTCCCTGAAGCTTTCTTT
v_gene: TRBV24-1; d_gene: TRBD1; abundance: NA; j_gene: TRBJ1-2; CDR3aa: CATSESDRAGGYTF; CDR3nt: TGTGCCACCAGTGAGTCAGACAGGGCTGGTGGCTACACCTTC
v_gene: TRBV5-4; d_gene: TRBD1; abundance: once; j_gene: TRBJ1-3; CDR3aa: CASSWQGDASGNTIYF; CDR3nt: TGTGCCAGCAGCTGGCAGGGGGATGCTTCTGGAAACACCATATATTTT
v_gene: TRBV7-9; d_gene: NA; abundance: NA; j_gene: TRBJ2-7; CDR3aa: CASSLTMGRSYEQYF; CDR3nt: TGTGCCAGCAGCTTAACTATGGGGCGGTCCTACGAGCAGTACTTC
v_gene: TRBV5-1; d_gene: TRBD1; abundance: once; j_gene: TRBJ1-1; CDR3aa: CASSLVGQLNTEAFF; CDR3nt: TGCGCCAGCAGCTTGGTGGGACAGTTGAACACTGAAGCTTTCTTT
v_gene: TRBV7-2; d_gene: NA; abundance: once; j_gene: TRBJ1-4; CDR3aa: CASSFVRGDEKLFF; CDR3nt: TGTGCCAGCAGCTTTGTCAGGGGTGATGAAAAACTGTTTTTT
v_gene: TRBV10-3; d_gene: NA; abundance: NA; j_gene: TRBJ2-2; CDR3aa: CAISELGQNTGELFF; CDR3nt: TGTGCCATCAGTGAGTTGGGACAGAACACCGGGGAGCTGTTTTTT
v_gene: TRBV7-2; d_gene: TRBD2; abundance: NA; j_gene: TRBJ2-1; CDR3aa: CASSLRPHLADLYNEQFF; CDR3nt: TGTGCCAGCAGCCTTAGACCGCATCTAGCGGATCTATACAATGAGCAGTTCTTC
v_gene: TRBV3-1/TRBV3-2; d_gene: NA; abundance: NA; j_gene: TRBJ1-4; CDR3aa: CASSQPGGGQELFF; CDR3nt: TGTGCCAGCAGCCAACCCGGCGGGGGCCAAGAACTGTTTTTT
v_gene: TRBV18; d_gene: NA; abundance: few; j_gene: TRBJ1-1; CDR3aa: CASSPPGADIEAFF; CDR3nt: TGTGCCAGCTCACCACCGGGGGCGGACATTGAAGCTTTCTTT
v_gene: TRBV30; d_gene: NA; abundance: NA; j_gene: TRBJ2-5; CDR3aa: CAWSVTGRETQYF; CDR3nt: TGTGCCTGGAGTGTGACGGGGAGAGAGACCCAGTACTTC
v_gene: TRBV28; d_gene: NA; abundance: NA; j_gene: TRBJ2-2; CDR3aa: CASHPVAGFGELFF; CDR3nt: TGTGCCAGCCACCCGGTGGCAGGGTTCGGGGAGCTGTTTTTT
v_gene: TRBV27; d_gene: TRBD2; abundance: NA; j_gene: TRBJ2-7; CDR3aa: CASSFSGGYEQYF; CDR3nt: TGTGCCAGCAGTTTTTCGGGGGGCTACGAGCAGTACTTC
v_gene: TRBV11-3; d_gene: NA; abundance: NA; j_gene: TRBJ2-1; CDR3aa: CASSPRGTTSEQFF; CDR3nt: TGTGCCAGCAGCCCTAGAGGCACTACTTCTGAGCAGTTCTTC
v_gene: TRBV9; d_gene: NA; abundance: NA; j_gene: TRBJ2-5; CDR3aa: CASSVSTQGETQYF; CDR3nt: TGTGCCAGCAGCGTCTCGACCCAGGGAGAGACCCAGTACTTC
v_gene: TRBV30; d_gene: TRBD1; abundance: NA; j_gene: TRBJ2-1; CDR3aa: CAWSRQGAGEQFF; CDR3nt: TGTGCCTGGAGTAGACAGGGGGCCGGTGAGCAGTTCTTC
v_gene: TRBV29-1; d_gene: NA; abundance: NA; j_gene: TRBJ1-4; CDR3aa: CSATGNEKLFF; CDR3nt: TGCAGCGCCACGGGGAATGAAAAACTGTTTTTT